Listed below are T cell receptor beta chains from one sample, sequenced in a study of beta chain features in type 1 diabetes. The assay was immunoSEQ multiplex PCR, and TCRdb's table has in-frame clones only and misses some. The sample carries approximately 200,000 clones, over 9.5% recorded once. Source material: naive CD4+ T cells from blood. These receptors all come from a woman under 30 in good health. Both conserved end residues are part of each CDR3. The D gene is left open where the match is weak. Some rows mark clone size as missing; the rest say once, few, many or name a class of expanded clone.

size: .; D: .; V: TRBV14; J: TRBJ2-1; CDR3: CASSQKIRGNEQFF; DNA: TGTGCCAGCAGCCAAAAAATTAGGGGGAATGAGCAGTTCTTC
size: .; D: TRBD1; V: TRBV2; J: TRBJ2-7; CDR3: CASTRDRENEQYF; DNA: TGTGCCAGCACCAGGGACAGGGAGAACGAGCAGTACTTC
size: few; D: .; V: TRBV30; J: TRBJ2-2; CDR3: CAWGQGHRRPGELFF; DNA: TGTGCCTGGGGGCAGGGACACCGGCGGCCCGGGGAGCTGTTTTTT
size: .; D: .; V: TRBV2; J: TRBJ2-7; CDR3: CASSVGLGANEQYF; DNA: TGTGCCAGCAGTGTCGGACTGGGGGCGAACGAGCAGTACTTC
size: few; D: .; V: TRBV7-2; J: TRBJ2-5; CDR3: CASSSPEETQYF; DNA: TGTGCCAGCAGCTCTCCCGAAGAGACCCAGTACTTC
size: .; D: .; V: TRBV28; J: TRBJ1-5; CDR3: CASSNRDGYSNQPQHF; DNA: TGTGCCAGCAGTAACAGGGATGGCTATAGCAATCAGCCCCAGCATTTT
size: many; D: .; V: TRBV20-1; J: TRBJ2-5; CDR3: CSARSGETQYF; DNA: TGCAGTGCTAGGAGCGGGGAGACCCAGTACTTC
size: .; D: TRBD1; V: TRBV30; J: TRBJ1-2; CDR3: CAWSSRDRNGYTF; DNA: TGTGCCTGGAGTTCCCGGGACAGAAATGGCTACACCTTC
size: few; D: .; V: TRBV11-1; J: TRBJ2-4; CDR3: CASSFSRGAGKNIQYF; DNA: TGTGCCAGCAGCTTCTCCCGGGGGGCCGGGAAAAACATTCAGTACTTC
size: few; D: TRBD2; V: TRBV25-1; J: TRBJ2-1; CDR3: CASSELAGAVYNEQFF; DNA: TGTGCCAGCAGTGAACTAGCGGGAGCAGTCTACAATGAGCAGTTCTTC
size: .; D: .; V: TRBV4-2; J: TRBJ1-1; CDR3: CASSRGRQGPVNTEAFF; DNA: TGTGCCAGCAGCCGGGGCCGGCAGGGGCCTGTGAACACTGAAGCTTTCTTT
size: few; D: .; V: TRBV6-5; J: TRBJ2-2; CDR3: CASSYNIDTGELFF; DNA: TGTGCCAGCAGTTATAACATCGACACCGGGGAGCTGTTTTTT
size: many; D: .; V: TRBV7-2; J: TRBJ1-1; CDR3: CASRRDRSGEAFF; DNA: TGTGCCAGCAGGAGAGACAGGTCGGGTGAAGCTTTCTTT
size: .; D: TRBD1; V: TRBV25-1; J: TRBJ1-1; CDR3: CASSEYGTENTEAFF; DNA: TGTGCCAGCAGTGAATACGGGACAGAGAACACTGAAGCTTTCTTT
size: .; D: .; V: TRBV5-1; J: TRBJ1-1; CDR3: CASSLTTGQGTEAFF; DNA: TGCGCCAGCAGCTTAACCACAGGGCAGGGCACTGAAGCTTTCTTT
size: .; D: .; V: TRBV7-6; J: TRBJ2-2; CDR3: CASSLPGQSRELFF; DNA: TGTGCCAGCAGCCTCCCCGGACAGTCCAGGGAGCTGTTTTTT
size: many; D: .; V: TRBV7-9; J: TRBJ2-5; CDR3: CASSPDQETQYF; DNA: TGTGCCAGCAGCCCTGACCAAGAGACCCAGTACTTC
size: few; D: TRBD1; V: TRBV19; J: TRBJ2-7; CDR3: CASSGTGIEQYF; DNA: TGTGCCAGTAGTGGGACAGGGATCGAGCAGTACTTC
size: few; D: .; V: TRBV5-1; J: TRBJ2-2; CDR3: CASGRLRDTGELFF; DNA: TGCGCCAGCGGTAGACTTCGGGACACCGGGGAGCTGTTTTTT
size: .; D: TRBD1; V: TRBV5-1; J: TRBJ1-2; CDR3: CASSLEDRGGYTF; DNA: TGCGCCAGCAGCTTGGAGGACAGGGGAGGCTACACCTTC
size: many; D: .; V: TRBV7-3; J: TRBJ2-1; CDR3: CASSLRGNEQFF; DNA: TGTGCCAGCAGCTTAAGAGGGAATGAGCAGTTCTTC
size: few; D: .; V: TRBV6-5; J: TRBJ2-1; CDR3: CASTRSAAGYNEQFF; DNA: TGTGCCAGCACCCGTTCGGCGGCGGGGTACAATGAGCAGTTCTTC
size: .; D: .; V: TRBV10-3; J: TRBJ1-3; CDR3: CATNSVSGNTIYF; DNA: TGTGCCACAAACAGTGTCTCTGGAAACACCATATATTTT
size: few; D: .; V: TRBV28; J: TRBJ2-7; CDR3: CASSFFQNEQYF; DNA: TGTGCCAGCAGTTTCTTCCAGAACGAGCAGTACTTC
size: .; D: .; V: TRBV6-5; J: TRBJ2-7; CDR3: CASSYLGAGFEQYF; DNA: TGTGCCAGCAGTTACTTAGGCGCGGGATTCGAGCAGTACTTC
size: few; D: .; V: TRBV9; J: TRBJ1-1; CDR3: CASSVEIGGEGGAEAFF; DNA: TGTGCCAGCAGCGTAGAGATTGGAGGGGAGGGCGGGGCTGAAGCTTTCTTT
size: few; D: .; V: TRBV2; J: TRBJ1-1; CDR3: CASSDNSNTEAFF; DNA: TGTGCCAGCAGTGATAACTCGAACACTGAAGCTTTCTTT
size: few; D: TRBD1; V: TRBV30; J: TRBJ2-7; CDR3: CAWSVIGTDNEQYF; DNA: TGTGCCTGGAGTGTAATCGGGACAGATAACGAGCAGTACTTC
size: .; D: .; V: TRBV6-6; J: TRBJ2-7; CDR3: CASSYSQYEQYF; DNA: TGTGCCAGCAGTTACTCCCAGTACGAGCAGTACTTC
size: few; D: TRBD2; V: TRBV18; J: TRBJ2-3; CDR3: CASSPLPGLAGGPRASTDTQYF; DNA: TGTGCCAGCTCACCGTTACCGGGACTAGCGGGAGGTCCTCGCGCTAGCACAGATACGCAGTATTTT
size: .; D: TRBD1; V: TRBV7-9; J: TRBJ2-2; CDR3: CASSSGGQGDTGELFF; DNA: TGTGCCAGCAGCTCTGGAGGACAGGGGGACACCGGGGAGCTGTTTTTT
size: few; D: .; V: TRBV7-3; J: TRBJ2-4; CDR3: CASSPDPGSIERQYF; DNA: TGTGCCAGCAGCCCTGACCCCGGGTCTATCGAGCGTCAGTACTTC
size: few; D: TRBD2; V: TRBV13; J: TRBJ2-1; CDR3: CASSQGLAGEAVRNSYNEQFF; DNA: TGTGCCAGCAGCCAAGGACTAGCGGGAGAGGCGGTCAGGAATTCCTACAATGAGCAGTTCTTC
size: few; D: TRBD1; V: TRBV2; J: TRBJ1-5; CDR3: CASSHDRGSGDQPQHF; DNA: TGTGCCAGCAGCCATGACAGGGGAAGTGGTGATCAGCCCCAGCATTTT
size: few; D: TRBD1; V: TRBV19; J: TRBJ2-7; CDR3: CASSFPGGNEQYF; DNA: TGTGCCAGTAGTTTCCCAGGGGGCAACGAGCAGTACTTC